This TCR beta chain emerged from a study of Ad26.COV2.S vaccination and SARS-CoV-2 variants (dated by TCRdb to 2020 to 2022). For context, the study as a whole: Vaccine-arm donors were drawn from COV1001, a multicentre, randomized, double-blind, placebo-controlled phase I-IIa trial of Ad26.COV2.S in healthy adults. Dosing of Ad26.COV2.S was intramuscular, at either 5x10^10 or 1x10^11 viral particles, delivered as one shot or as two shots spaced 56 days apart. TCRbeta repertoire sequencing served as the tool for gauging how specific and how broad the SARS-CoV-2-reactive T cell receptors were following Ad26.COV2.S vaccination. The TCR-sequenced set comprised around 30 samples: approximately 20 Ad26.COV2.S vaccine recipients, 5 placebo recipients and 8 SARS-CoV-2 convalescent individuals. Participants in the trial were split at random into five groups of five each, receiving low-dose or high-dose Ad26.COV2.S once or twice, or else placebo on both occasions. Investigators did not know the trial group allocation while performing experiments and assessing outcomes. The paper's findings and limits, for the study overall: The study was not powered to compare responses between vaccine doses or regimens. After vaccination, spike-specific CD8+ and CD4+ T cell responses were reported to show substantial breadth. According to the authors, total T cell responses may have been underestimated by the TCR breadth and depth analyses. Compared with placebo recipients, Ad26.COV2.S recipients showed higher spike-specific TCR breadth (P = 0.0014). Vaccine and placebo recipients had similar non-spike TCR breadth, a finding consistent with the vaccine containing only spike.

The immunoSEQ Assay was the method used to sequence TCRbeta CDR3 regions. After extraction, genomic DNA underwent amplification by bias-controlled multiplex PCR, followed by high-throughput sequencing. The original methods were these. To quantify the absolute abundance of every unique TCRbeta CDR3 region, sequences were collapsed and filtered. T cell fraction was estimated by normalizing TCRbeta template counts to usable DNA, with usable DNA measured through amplification of reference genes found in all nucleated cells. Repertoire TCRs were annotated as SARS-CoV-2-specific when V gene, CDR3 amino acid sequence and J gene were exactly matched to a known reactive TCR set. MIRA supplied the reference SARS-CoV-2 TCR set, which was filtered for enrichment in COVID-19-positive ImmuneCODE repertoires so that public or cross-reactive TCRs were removed. Using the MIRA antigens, annotated TCRs were further analysed by specific ORF or by position within an ORF. Depth was the summed frequency of annotated unique rearrangements, while breadth was defined as annotated unique rearrangements over total unique productive rearrangements. Two-sided Wilcoxon rank-sum tests were applied when comparing TCR breadth between groups. TCRdb stores this immuneACCESS table with in-frame sequences only. Part of the clones is absent; in the studies checked, under half of the shortfall reflects unresolved V genes, and no reason is known for the rest. Clone size and the V and J calls come from that table; the DNA yielded D and trimming. Recorded for this sample are about 480,000 clones; roughly 85% of them occurred a single time. Roughly 12% of the sample is in the top ten clones.

The label giving this sample's treatment or condition can be read as: 19 received Ad26.COV2.S at low or high dose, single or two shots; about 5 received placebo; per-sample allocation not given. Repertoires of vaccine and placebo recipients were sequenced from samples collected on day 63 after the first injection. Cohort 1b enrolled 25 adults aged 18-55 years at a single site in Boston, USA, between 29 July and 7 August 2020. As a vaccine, Ad26.COV2.S was a replication-incompetent adenovirus type 26 vector that expressed a prefusion-stabilized SARS-CoV-2 spike protein derived from the original Wuhan strain. A word on this clone: Its antigen is not yet known. No base-level quality is on record; no much larger clone is a single base apart.

Inclusive of the bounding cysteine and phenylalanine, the CDR3 is 11 residues long. Only the CDR3 portion is preserved as DNA: 33 bases, with reading frame beginning at the first base. V is reduced by 6 bases and J by 10 bases, leaving a spacing of 12 bases between them. From a lookup of the germline V gene, CDR1 and CDR2 are MNHEY and SVGEGT. Material: peripheral blood, obtained in a trial of Ad26.COV2.S vaccine versus placebo. This sequence was found in a person aged 18-65 years who received the Ad26.COV2.S COVID-19 vaccine or a placebo. The chain is encoded by TRBV6-2 or TRBV6-3 joined to TRBJ1-1, with a tentative D gene TRBD1 over 5 matching bases. The nucleotides are TGTGCCAGCAGCAACTGGCAGGGAGCTTTCTTT. Translated, it gives CASSNWQGAFF.